These 17 T cell receptor beta chains were all obtained from the same sample, sequenced in a study of blood T cell repertoires in COVID-19. The table came from immunoSEQ multiplex PCR; TCRdb's copy has only in-frame clones and leaves some out. The sample shows 130,000 to 150,000 clones, about nine tenths of them seen only once. Sequencing used PBMCs or T cells enriched from blood (not recorded which). The receptor set was obtained from a woman aged 40 to 50 who had been exposed to COVID-19.

V gene TRBV27 combines with J gene TRBJ2-3; 8 bases match TRBD2. The germline gives CDR1 MNHEY, CDR2 SMNVEV (reference sequence). CDR3 length: 18 residues. Trimming cost V 0 bases and J 0 bases; bases outside gene matches: 8. The CDR3 sequence: CASSLSPTLAESTDTQYF. DNA of the CDR3: TGTGCCAGCAGTTTATCCCCCACACTAGCGGAGAGCACAGATACGCAGTATTTT.

This clone was seen a single time. This chain connects TRBV5-8 to TRBJ2-3; 9 bases fit TRBD1. CDR3 size: 16 residues. The germline gives CDR1 SGHTS, CDR2 YDEGEE. J lost 3 bases, V lost 4 bases, and 9 bases had no gene match. The CDR3 DNA reads as TGTGCCAGCAGCCCGGCAGGACAGGGGAGAACAGATACGCAGTATTTT. Protein sequence: CASSPAGQGRTDTQYF. The full variable domain, in which reference TRBV5-8 and TRBJ2-3 provide the parts outside the CDR3, is EAGVTQSPTHLIKTRGQQATLRCSPISGHTSVYWYQQALGLGLQFLLWYDEGEERNRGNFPPRFSGRQFPNYSSELNVNALELEDSALYLCASSPAGQGRTDTQYFGPGTRLTVL.

The chain couples TRBV25-1 to TRBJ2-3; D possibly corresponds to TRBD2 (5 bases). The CDR3 length is 16 residues. V shed 2 bases and J shed 2 bases, with 14 bases lying between them. Germline V gives CDR1 MGHDK, CDR2 SYGVNS. CDR3: CASSEGSGFYTDTQYF. The CDR3 DNA follows: TGTGCCAGCAGTGAAGGGTCGGGATTCTACACAGATACGCAGTATTTT.

This rearrangement joins TRBV25-1 to TRBJ1-6; D may be TRBD1 (5 bases). This CDR3 has 13 amino acids. Deletions cut 2 bases from V and 10 bases from J, with 9 bases between. Germline CDR1 MGHDK, CDR2 SYGVNS. The CDR3 sequence is CASSETGGSPLHF. CDR3 bases: TGTGCCAGCAGTGAAACGGGGGGATCACCCCTCCACTTT.

The chain employs TRBV11-3 and TRBJ2-7; maybe TRBD2 (6 bases). With 5 bases removed from V and 1 base from J, the gap between germline ends came to 12 bases. The CDR3 covers 14 residues. CDR1 is SGHNT, CDR2 YENEEA, per germline. CDR3 residues: CASSLGRGSYEQYF. For the CDR3, the DNA is TGTGCCAGCAGCCTGGGGCGGGGTTCCTACGAGCAGTACTTC.

This rearrangement joins TRBV24-1 to TRBJ2-1; 8 bases line up with TRBD1. The J segment lost 3 bases and the V segment lost 1 base, leaving 7 bases of the junction unmatched. The CDR3 covers 17 residues. The germline CDR1 and CDR2 sequences are KGHDR and SFDVKD. This CDR3 reads CATSDFNQGARYNEQFF. CDR3 sequence (DNA): TGTGCCACCAGTGATTTTAACCAGGGGGCACGCTACAATGAGCAGTTCTTC.

This sequence joins TRBV28 and TRBJ1-5; 9 bases fit TRBD1. Trimming cost V 5 bases and J 4 bases; bases outside gene matches: 6. CDR1 is MDHEN and CDR2 is SYDVKM in the germline V gene. The CDR3 runs 15 residues. This CDR3 reads CASSPGTGNNQPQHF. Here the CDR3 DNA reads TGTGCCAGCAGTCCCGGGACAGGGAATAATCAGCCCCAGCATTTT.

The chain has TRBV27 and TRBJ2-7; 12 bases are shared with TRBD2. Germline CDR1 reads MNHEY; CDR2 reads SMNVEV (reference sequence). The J segment lost 7 bases and the V segment lost 4 bases, leaving 2 bases of the junction unmatched. This CDR3 region has 13 residues. CDR3 sequence (DNA): TGTGCCAGCAGTTCCGGACTAGCGGGAGAGCAGTACTTC. The encoded protein is CASSSGLAGEQYF.

V gene TRBV11-2 combines with J gene TRBJ2-1, with a tentative D call TRBD1 (6 bases). Germline V CDR1 and CDR2: SGHAT, FQNNGV. Trimming shortened V by 5 bases and J by 4 bases, and 9 bases separated the two germline ends. This CDR3 has 13 residues. CDR3 sequence: CASSGGTYNEQFF. The CDR3 DNA follows: TGTGCCAGCAGCGGGGGCACTTACAATGAGCAGTTCTTC.

The rearrangement uses TRBV4-3 and TRBJ1-1, with 7 bases matching TRBD1. V was clipped by 1 base and J by 10 bases; unmatched bases: 6. Looked up from germline, CDR1 is LGHNA and CDR2 is YSLEER. This CDR3 has 13 residues. This CDR3 reads CASSQGQGKGAFF. The CDR3, as DNA: TGCGCCAGCAGCCAAGGACAGGGAAAAGGAGCTTTCTTT.

This rearrangement joins TRBV27 to TRBJ2-1, with 11 bases aligning to TRBD2. V was clipped by 3 bases and J by 7 bases; unmatched bases: 11. This CDR3 region has 17 residues. CDR1 MNHEY and CDR2 SMNVEV come from the germline V gene (reference sequence). The CDR3 sequence is CASSFGLAGGLRNEQFF. The CDR3 DNA reads as TGTGCCAGCAGTTTTGGGCTAGCGGGAGGTCTAAGAAATGAGCAGTTCTTC.

The rearrangement links TRBV19 to TRBJ2-3; 10 bases line up with TRBD2. CDR3 length equals 15 residues. The V segment lost 3 bases and the J segment 6 bases; nucleotides outside the gene matches: 6. The germline gives CDR1 LNHDA, CDR2 SQIVND (reference sequence). CDR3 residues: CASSMDLAGADTQYF. The CDR3 region has the DNA TGTGCCAGTAGTATGGATCTAGCGGGAGCGGATACGCAGTATTTT.

The genes are TRBV12-3 or TRBV12-4 and TRBJ2-5; possible D gene TRBD2, 5 bases. The CDR3 has 13 amino acids. V shed 3 bases and J shed 5 bases, with 10 bases lying between them. CDR3 sequence reads: CASSLRDRETQYF. For the CDR3, the DNA is TGTGCCAGCAGTTTGAGGGATAGGGAGACCCAGTACTTC.

The rearrangement links TRBV7-2 to TRBJ2-7; the D gene is possibly TRBD1 (5 bases). The CDR3 length is 16 residues. Trimming took off 5 bases at V and 1 base at J, with 18 bases between the two ends. Per germline, CDR1 SGHTA and CDR2 FQGNSA. The CDR3 region has the DNA TGTGCCAGCAGCGATAGGCGGCAGGGCGGTTCCTACGAGCAGTACTTC. Its translation is CASSDRRQGGSYEQYF.

V is TRBV5-3 and J is TRBJ1-4, with D unclear. TRBV5-3 is flagged as an ORF with uncertain function. V dropped 2 bases and J dropped 6 bases, with 14 bases sitting between them. The CDR3 contains 15 residues. CDR3 DNA sequence: TGTGCCAGAAGCTTCAATTGGGCGTGTGATGAAAAACTGTTTTTT. Translated, it gives CARSFNWACDEKLFF.

This clone was detected only a few times. This chain links TRBV7-2 with TRBJ1-4, with D hard to call. V was trimmed by 2 bases and J by 0 bases, leaving 7 bases between them. Per the germline V gene, CDR1 is SGHTA and CDR2 is FQGNSA. CDR3 length: 15 residues. Here the CDR3 reads CASSLNPTTNEKLFF. CDR3 bases: TGTGCCAGCAGCTTAAATCCTACAACTAATGAAAAACTGTTTTTT.

The chain links TRBV5-3 to TRBJ1-5; D call uncertain. TRBV5-3 is an open reading frame, and its role is uncertain. This CDR3 is 13 amino acids long. V lost 5 bases and J 5 bases, leaving 11 bases between the germline ends. The CDR3 DNA sequence: TGTGCCAGAAGACACACCTCCGATCAGCCCCAGCATTTT. Its protein is CARRHTSDQPQHF.